One sample yielded the 6 T cell receptor beta chains listed below, sequenced in a study of identical twins. MiXCR, applied by TCRdb to the 5' RACE reads, yields one record per CDR3 protein. Of hundreds of thousands of distinct CDR3 sequences in the sample, roughly 7.2% were seen once. This sample also belongs to another study, concerning yellow fever vaccine responses in identical twins.

The sample was PBMCs. These TCRs come from a young woman in good health.

This clonotype was counted between two and nine times. CDR3 protein: CSVPGTVGGTDTQYF. CDR3 nucleotides: TGCAGCGTCCCGGGGACTGTCGGAGGCACAGATACGCAGTATTTT. The chain employs TRBV29-1 and TRBJ2-3; tentatively, D is TRBD2 (6 bases). V was trimmed by 6 bases and J by 1 base, leaving 17 bases between them. Per germline, CDR1 SQVTM and CDR2 ANQGSEA. The CDR3 is made up of 15 amino acids.

This clonotype was counted a few times. The chain joins TRBV5-1 to TRBJ2-1, with TRBD2 matching 9 bases. After removal of 7 bases from V and 6 bases from J, the junction contained 14 bases not matched to a gene. Germline V CDR1 and CDR2: SGHRS, YFSETQ. The CDR3 contains 16 residues. DNA of the CDR3: TGCGCCAGCCGCGGCGCCGGGACTAGCACCGCCAATGAGCAGTTCTTC. Protein: CASRGAGTSTANEQFF.

This chain connects TRBV5-1 to TRBJ2-3; 7 bases align to TRBD2. Germline CDR1 SGHRS, CDR2 YFSETQ. The V gene end was trimmed by 3 bases and the J gene end by 1 base; junction bases not matched to a gene: 11. The CDR3 consists of 17 residues. The CDR3 is CASSSTTGGGGTDTQYF. The CDR3 nucleotides read TGCGCCAGCAGCTCTACGACGGGGGGTGGAGGCACAGATACGCAGTATTTT.

There are a few counts of this clonotype. V is TRBV20-1 and J is TRBJ2-1; D not certain. The germline gives CDR1 DFQATT, CDR2 SNEGSKA (reference sequence). The V end lost 5 bases, the J end lost 2 bases, and 4 bases lay between the germline ends. The CDR3 spans 11 residues. The CDR3 reads CSAAPYNEQFF. CDR3 DNA sequence: TGCAGTGCTGCCCCCTACAATGAGCAGTTCTTC.

This rearrangement joins TRBV7-9 to TRBJ2-7; D not certain. This CDR3 has 14 residues. V lost 3 bases, J lost 3 bases, and 12 bases lay in between. CDR1 is SEHNR, CDR2 FQNEAQ, per germline (reference sequence). The DNA for the CDR3 is TGTGCCAGCAGCTTTAGGGCAGGATTCTACGAGCAGTACTTC. Translation gives CASSFRAGFYEQYF.

This clonotype was recorded many times. The rearrangement uses TRBV28 and TRBJ2-4; a possible D gene is TRBD2 (5 bases). CDR3 length equals 15 residues. The germline V gene has CDR1 MDHEN and CDR2 SYDVKM. Trimming shortened V by 5 bases and J by 1 base, and 12 bases separated the two germline ends. The CDR3 DNA reads as TGTGCCAGCAGTCCCCCCACGGGGGCCAAAAACATTCAGTACTTC. Protein sequence: CASSPPTGAKNIQYF.